The clone carrying this T cell receptor beta chain was counted between two and nine times. This sample was taken from a study of T cells after yellow fever vaccination. TCRdb re-called the 5' RACE reads through MiXCR, storing one row per CDR3 protein. This repertoire shows nearly 350,000 distinct CDR3 sequences, about 7.8% found once; its top ten account for approximately 15%. This CDR3 contains 8 residues. CDR1 SQVTM and CDR2 ANQGSEA come from the germline V gene. Trimming removed 7 bases at V and 4 bases at J, with 1 base between. The genes are TRBV29-1 and TRBJ1-1; D remains unclear. This TCR was sampled from a man aged 18 to 29 who received the YFV17D yellow fever vaccine. The sample was PBMCs, taken roughly 45 days after the first yellow fever vaccination. DNA for the CDR3: TGCAGCGCCACTGAAGCTTTCTTT. Encoded protein: CSATEAFF.